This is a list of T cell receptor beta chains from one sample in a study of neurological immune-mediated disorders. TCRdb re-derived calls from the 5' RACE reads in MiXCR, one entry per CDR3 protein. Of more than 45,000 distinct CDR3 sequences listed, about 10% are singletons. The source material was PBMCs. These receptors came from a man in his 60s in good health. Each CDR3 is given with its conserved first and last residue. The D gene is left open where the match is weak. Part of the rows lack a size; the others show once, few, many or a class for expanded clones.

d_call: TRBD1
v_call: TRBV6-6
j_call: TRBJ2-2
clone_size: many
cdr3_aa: CASSLTGGNTGELFF
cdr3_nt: TGTGCCAGCAGCTTGACAGGGGGGAACACCGGGGAGCTGTTTTTT

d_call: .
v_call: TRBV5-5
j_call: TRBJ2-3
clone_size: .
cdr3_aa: CASRLGQVRDTQYF
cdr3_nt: TGTGCCAGCAGATTGGGGCAGGTCAGAGATACGCAGTATTTT

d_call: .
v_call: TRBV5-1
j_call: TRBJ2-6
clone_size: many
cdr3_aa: CASENSGGANVLTF
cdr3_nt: TGCGCCAGCGAAAATTCGGGCGGGGCCAACGTCCTGACTTTC

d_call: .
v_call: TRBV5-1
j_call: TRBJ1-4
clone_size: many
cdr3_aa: CASSWETGTKLFF
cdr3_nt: TGCGCCAGCAGCTGGGAAACAGGGACCAAACTGTTTTTT

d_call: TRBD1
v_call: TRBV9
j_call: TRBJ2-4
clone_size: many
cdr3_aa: CASSVQGQGRNIQYF
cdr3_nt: TGTGCCAGCAGCGTACAAGGACAGGGGAGGAACATTCAGTACTTC

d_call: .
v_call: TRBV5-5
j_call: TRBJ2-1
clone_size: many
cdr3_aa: CASSSEAVYNEQFF
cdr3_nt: TGTGCCAGCAGCTCCGAGGCGGTCTACAATGAGCAGTTCTTC

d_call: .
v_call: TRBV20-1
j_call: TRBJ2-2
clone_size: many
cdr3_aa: CSARPYRGANTGELFF
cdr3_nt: TGCAGTGCTAGACCATACAGAGGGGCGAACACCGGGGAGCTGTTTTTT

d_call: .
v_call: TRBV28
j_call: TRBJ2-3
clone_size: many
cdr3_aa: CASGTDTQYF
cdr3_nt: TGTGCCAGCGGGACAGATACGCAGTATTTT

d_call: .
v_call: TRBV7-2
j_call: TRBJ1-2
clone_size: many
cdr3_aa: CASSLPGGYGYTF
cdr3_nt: TGTGCCAGCAGCTTACCCGGGGGTTATGGCTACACCTTC

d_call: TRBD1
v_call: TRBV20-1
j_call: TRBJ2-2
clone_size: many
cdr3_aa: CSLFRDSHTGELFF
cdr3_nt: TGCAGTCTTTTTCGGGACAGCCACACCGGGGAGCTGTTTTTT

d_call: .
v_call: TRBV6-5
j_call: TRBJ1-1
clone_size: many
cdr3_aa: CASREYMNTEAFF
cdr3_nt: TGTGCCAGCAGGGAATACATGAACACTGAAGCTTTCTTT